Following are 8 T cell receptor beta chains from one sample sequenced in a study of cytomegalovirus exposure and HLA in healthy donors. PCR employed 60 Vbeta and 13 Jbeta primers. Produced via immunoSEQ multiplex PCR; TCRdb's table is partial and in-frame only. There are over 95,000 clones in the sample; around three quarters occur only once, and roughly 2.5% lies in the top ten. The sample taken for sequencing was PBMCs. The receptors were sampled from a female donor in good health and CMV-seronegative.

The J gene is TRBJ1-2, the V gene TRBV6-6; 7 positions match TRBD1. CDR1 is MNHNY, CDR2 SVGAGI, per germline (reference sequence). This CDR3 contains 14 residues. Germline trimming cut 5 bases from V and 6 bases from J; bases unmatched to any gene: 9. CDR3 amino acids: CASSGLQGSNGYTF. Written as DNA, the CDR3 is TGTGCCAGCAGTGGATTACAGGGGTCGAATGGCTACACCTTC.

The gene calls are TRBV5-1 and TRBJ1-4, with D unclear. The germline V gene has CDR1 SGHRS and CDR2 YFSETQ. The V end was cut by 0 bases, the J end by 3 bases, with 9 bases between. The CDR3 extends over 15 amino acids. The CDR3 DNA reads TGCGCCAGCAGCTTGGTTGCGCGATCTAATGAAAAACTGTTTTTT. Translating gives CASSLVARSNEKLFF.

The table lists this clone with a count of one. The rearrangement joins TRBV28 to TRBJ1-5; 8 nucleotides line up with TRBD1. Per germline, CDR1 MDHEN and CDR2 SYDVKM. V shed 3 bases and J 4 bases; nucleotides not matched to a gene: 5. The CDR3 spans 15 residues. CDR3 region: CASSFVQGANQPQHF. The DNA for the CDR3 is TGTGCCAGCAGTTTTGTTCAGGGGGCTAATCAGCCCCAGCATTTT.

Many counts were recorded for this clone. The chain carries TRBV5-6 and TRBJ1-1; D unclear. The V gene's germline CDR1 is SGHDT and CDR2 YYEEEE. The CDR3 covers 15 residues. V was shortened by 5 bases and J by 5 bases, with 19 bases between the two germline ends. The CDR3 here is CASSFPGGRGTEAFF. As DNA, the CDR3 is TGTGCCAGCAGTTTCCCGGGAGGGCGGGGAACTGAAGCTTTCTTT.

The V gene is TRBV5-6, the J gene TRBJ2-7; D remains ambiguous. Per the germline V gene, CDR1 is SGHDT and CDR2 is YYEEEE. V shed 2 bases and J shed 4 bases, with 13 bases lying between them. The CDR3 has 14 amino acids. The CDR3 DNA follows: TGTGCCAGCAGCTTTTTCAGTTCTCATTACGAGCAGTACTTC. This encodes CASSFFSSHYEQYF.

The chain combines TRBV7-9 with TRBJ2-1, with D maybe TRBD1 (5 bases). Germline V gene data show CDR1 as SEHNR and CDR2 as FQNEAQ (reference sequence). V lost 5 bases, J lost 8 bases, and 13 bases lay in between. This CDR3 is 13 amino acids long. CDR3 bases: TGTGCCAGCAGCAAAAACAGGATCCATGAGCAGTTCTTC. The encoded protein is CASSKNRIHEQFF.

This rearrangement joins TRBV6-5 to TRBJ2-3, with 8 bases lining up with TRBD2. This CDR3 has 11 amino acids. Losses at the gene ends were 7 bases for V and 11 bases for J; bases not matched to a gene: 5. The germline CDR1 and CDR2 sequences are MNHEY and SVGAGI. CDR3 sequence reads: CASTHAGGQYF. The CDR3 DNA is TGTGCCAGCACTCACGCGGGGGGGCAGTATTTT.

The V gene is TRBV2, the J gene TRBJ1-1; no definite D call. The V end lost 4 bases, the J end lost 1 base, and 16 bases lay between the germline ends. CDR3 size: 16 residues. Germline values: CDR1 SNHLY, CDR2 FYNNEI. The CDR3 region is CASSVPGVGGNTEAFF. The CDR3, as DNA: TGTGCCAGCAGTGTACCCGGGGTCGGTGGGAACACTGAAGCTTTCTTT.